This T cell receptor (beta chain) was sequenced in a study of blood T cell repertoires in COVID-19. At the level of the study: In each case, the material was cDNA or gDNA derived from T cells, B-cell-depleted T cells, or PBMCs.

This CDR3 has 14 amino acids. From germline, CDR1 is MNHEY and CDR2 SVGAGI. The V end lost 5 bases, the J end lost 4 bases, and 14 bases lay between the germline ends. The method was immunoSEQ multiplex PCR; TCRdb's version includes in-frame clones alone and lacks a portion of them. The sample records 250,000 to 350,000 clones, 70% to 90% being singletons. The study drew participants aged about 18 to 89 years from some 23 US areas. The V call is TRBV6-5, the J call TRBJ1-2; D possibly corresponds to TRBD1 (5 bases). This sequence originates from a woman aged 25 to 39 who had recovered from COVID-19. Sequences were obtained from PBMCs or T cells enriched from blood (not recorded which). This CDR3 reads CASSRPSGGYGYTF. The CDR3 region has the DNA TGTGCCAGCAGTCGACCGAGCGGGGGCTATGGCTACACCTTC.